The 18 T cell receptor beta chains reported below all come from one sample, sequenced in a study of patients and donors after allogeneic stem cell transplantation. MiXCR, applied by TCRdb to the RT-PCR reads, yields one record per CDR3 protein. The sample shows about 24,000 distinct CDR3 sequences, 35% to 45% of them seen only once. The sequenced material came from blood, either unsorted or a sorted T cell fraction (not recorded which). The receptors were gathered from a human donor who was either an allogeneic HSCT recipient or a stem cell or donor lymphocyte infusion donor (not recorded which). It is not recorded whose cells these are; they may come from a transplant donor.

CDR3 loop: CSVDGSYEQYF. CDR3 bases: TGCAGCGTTGATGGTTCCTACGAGCAGTACTTC. The V gene is TRBV29-1, the J gene TRBJ2-7, with D hard to call. This CDR3 is built from 11 residues. The germline CDR1 and CDR2 sequences are SQVTM and ANQGSEA. V lost 3 bases and J 1 base, leaving 4 bases between the germline ends.

The chain recombines TRBV18 with TRBJ2-3; 10 positions match TRBD1. CDR1 and CDR2 (germline): KGHSH, LQKENI. The CDR3 sequence is 14 residues long. The junction had 1 base not matched to a gene; V was cut back by 4 bases and J by 3 bases. The CDR3 sequence: CASSRQGATDTQYF. Here the CDR3 DNA reads TGTGCCAGCTCACGACAGGGGGCAACAGATACGCAGTATTTT.

The rearrangement links TRBV6-5 to TRBJ2-6; D remains ambiguous. This CDR3 spans 16 amino acids. The ends were cut back, 0 bases at V and 1 base at J, with 7 bases in the middle. In germline, CDR1 is MNHEY, CDR2 SVGAGI. CDR3 loop: CASSYSAGSGANVLTF. The DNA for the CDR3 is TGTGCCAGCAGTTACTCGGCAGGTTCTGGGGCCAACGTCCTGACTTTC.

This clonotype came up a few times. The gene calls are TRBV5-5 and TRBJ1-2; 12 bases are a match to TRBD1. V shed 4 bases, J shed 7 bases, and the junction held 11 bases outside the gene matches. This CDR3 is built from 16 residues. CDR1 and CDR2 from the germline V gene are SGHKS and YYEKEE (reference sequence). CDR3 DNA: TGTGCCAGCAGCCTGGGACAGGGGGCGCGTTTTTTTGGCTACACCTTC. Translated, it gives CASSLGQGARFFGYTF.

This clonotype was counted between two and nine times. This chain uses TRBV5-1 with TRBJ2-3, with a weak D call TRBD1 (5 bases). Trimming shortened V by 5 bases and J by 0 bases, and 10 bases separated the two germline ends. The CDR3 extends over 14 amino acids. CDR1 is SGHRS and CDR2 is YFSETQ in the germline V gene. The CDR3 coding sequence is TGCGCCAGCAGGCAGGGCTCTAGCACAGATACGCAGTATTTT. Protein sequence: CASRQGSSTDTQYF.

The sample holds a few counts of this clonotype. The chain carries TRBV29-1 and TRBJ1-5; 8 bases match TRBD1. V was pared by 5 bases and J by 7 bases, with 7 bases of the junction left unmatched. This CDR3 has 13 residues. Germline V gene lookup returns CDR1 SQVTM and CDR2 ANQGSEA. CDR3 DNA: TGCAGCGTTCAGGACAGGGTCGGGCAGCCCCAGCATTTT. It is translated as CSVQDRVGQPQHF.

This chain links TRBV3-1 with TRBJ1-5; a possible D gene is TRBD1 (5 bases). Trimming removed 4 bases at V and 5 bases at J, with 6 bases between. Germline CDR1 and CDR2: LGHDT and YNNKEL (reference sequence). The CDR3 is made up of 12 amino acids. In DNA form, the CDR3 reads TGTGCCAGCAGCCCGGGGGATCAGCCCCAGCATTTT. Translation: CASSPGDQPQHF.

This chain uses TRBV12-5 with TRBJ2-4; possible D gene TRBD1, 5 bases. V was cut by 1 base and J by 1 base, with 14 bases left in between. The CDR3 covers 17 residues. The V gene's germline CDR1 is LGHNT and CDR2 FRNRAP. The CDR3 region has the DNA TGTGCTAGTGGTTTGGACACAGGATTCCTGGCCAAAAACATTCAGTACTTC. It codes for CASGLDTGFLAKNIQYF.

The chain links TRBV5-1 to TRBJ2-3; no definite D call. Trimming removed 3 bases at V and 6 bases at J, with 5 bases between. Germline CDR1 reads SGHRS; CDR2 reads YFSETQ. The CDR3 covers 11 residues. CDR3 loop: CASSSRDTQYF. CDR3 in DNA: TGCGCCAGCAGCTCGAGGGATACGCAGTATTTT. Variable domain in full (rest from reference TRBV5-1 and TRBJ2-3): KAGVTQTPRYLIKTRGQQVTLSCSPISGHRSVSWYQQTPGQGLQFLFEYFSETQRNKGNFPGRFSGRQFSNSRSEMNVSTLELGDSALYLCASSSRDTQYFGPGTRLTVL.

The gene calls are TRBV7-9 and TRBJ2-1; tentative D call: TRBD2 (5 bases). V was trimmed by 2 bases and J by 2 bases, leaving 16 bases between them. Germline CDR1 SEHNR, CDR2 FQNEAQ (reference sequence). The CDR3 runs 17 residues. CDR3: CASSLFSGIPPYNEQFF. CDR3 nucleotide sequence: TGTGCCAGCAGCTTATTTTCCGGGATCCCCCCCTACAATGAGCAGTTCTTC. Full variable domain (outside the CDR3, taken from reference TRBV7-9 and TRBJ2-1): DTGVSQNPRHKITKRGQNVTFRCDPISEHNRLYWYRQTLGQGPEFLTYFQNEAQLEKSRLLSDRFSAERPKGSFSTLEIQRTEQGDSAMYLCASSLFSGIPPYNEQFFGPGTRLTVL.

The count of this clonotype is one. The rearrangement joins TRBV12-3 or TRBV12-4 to TRBJ1-6; D remains unclear. The CDR3 totals 17 residues. The V and J ends lost 1 base and 3 bases respectively, with 13 bases between them. The CDR3 spells CASSLVEWDNYNSPLHF. CDR3 bases: TGTGCCAGCAGTTTAGTGGAATGGGATAACTATAATTCACCCCTCCACTTT.

The rearrangement uses TRBV15 and TRBJ2-3; D remains unclear. Trimming removed 0 bases at V and 4 bases at J, with 14 bases between. This CDR3 comprises 16 residues. Germline CDR1 and CDR2: LNHNV and YYDKDF (reference sequence). The CDR3 DNA is TGTGCCACCAGCAGAGATCCCCATATTGTCCCAGATACGCAGTATTTT. This encodes CATSRDPHIVPDTQYF.

J is TRBJ2-7 and V is TRBV5-1; D is perhaps TRBD2 (6 bases). This CDR3 is 14 amino acids long. Trimming took 1 base from V and 6 from J, leaving 14 bases between them. Germline V gene data show CDR1 as SGHRS and CDR2 as YFSETQ. The CDR3 here is CASSLISGSTEQYF. CDR3 nucleotides: TGCGCCAGCAGCTTGATCTCCGGGAGTACCGAGCAGTACTTC.

V gene TRBV3-1 combines with J gene TRBJ2-3, with D maybe TRBD1 (6 bases). The CDR3 is 15 amino acids. V lost 0 bases and J lost 9, with 16 bases in between. Germline values: CDR1 LGHDT, CDR2 YNNKEL (reference sequence). CDR3 region: CASSQDPQDTGTQYF. In DNA, the CDR3 is TGTGCCAGCAGCCAAGATCCCCAGGACACAGGGACGCAGTATTTT.

This rearrangement joins TRBV5-5 to TRBJ1-1; no clear D. V was cut by 0 bases and J by 3 bases, with 21 bases left in between. The CDR3 runs 18 residues. The germline CDR1 and CDR2 sequences are SGHKS and YYEKEE (reference sequence). CDR3 in amino acids: CASSLVPMVGGFDTEAFF. The CDR3 DNA is TGTGCCAGCAGCTTGGTCCCGATGGTTGGTGGGTTTGACACTGAAGCTTTCTTT. The complete variable domain, with remaining parts taken from reference TRBV5-5 and TRBJ1-1, reads DAGVTQSPTHLIKTRGQQVTLRCSPISGHKSVSWYQQVLGQGPQFIFQYYEKEERGRGNFPDRFSARQFPNYSSELNVNALLLGDSALYLCASSLVPMVGGFDTEAFFGQGTRLTVV.

Only a few counts were recorded for this clonotype. This chain joins TRBV5-1 and TRBJ1-2; tentatively, D is TRBD1 (6 bases). This CDR3 has 14 amino acids. Trimming cost V 0 bases and J 2 bases, with 8 bases left between them. Germline CDR1 is SGHRS and CDR2 is YFSETQ. CDR3 coding DNA: TGCGCCAGCAGCTTGGTGGGGGGCAACTATGGCTACACCTTC. This codes for CASSLVGGNYGYTF.

This chain uses TRBV5-1 with TRBJ1-2; 8 bases are a match to TRBD1. The CDR3 runs to 14 residues. Germline V CDR1 and CDR2: SGHRS, YFSETQ. Trimming took 1 base from V and 4 from J; bases not matched to a gene: 3. The CDR3 loop reads CASSLTTGAYGYTF. CDR3 bases: TGCGCCAGCAGCTTGACGACAGGGGCCTATGGCTACACCTTC.

This clonotype was seen a few times. The rearrangement links TRBV6-5 to TRBJ1-1, with D uncertain. The V end lost 6 bases, the J end lost 1 base, and 9 bases lay between the germline ends. Looked up from germline, CDR1 is MNHEY and CDR2 is SVGAGI. CDR3 length: 13 amino acids. CDR3 sequence (DNA): TGTGCCAGCAGCGAAGGACCGAACACTGAAGCTTTCTTT. This sequence encodes CASSEGPNTEAFF.